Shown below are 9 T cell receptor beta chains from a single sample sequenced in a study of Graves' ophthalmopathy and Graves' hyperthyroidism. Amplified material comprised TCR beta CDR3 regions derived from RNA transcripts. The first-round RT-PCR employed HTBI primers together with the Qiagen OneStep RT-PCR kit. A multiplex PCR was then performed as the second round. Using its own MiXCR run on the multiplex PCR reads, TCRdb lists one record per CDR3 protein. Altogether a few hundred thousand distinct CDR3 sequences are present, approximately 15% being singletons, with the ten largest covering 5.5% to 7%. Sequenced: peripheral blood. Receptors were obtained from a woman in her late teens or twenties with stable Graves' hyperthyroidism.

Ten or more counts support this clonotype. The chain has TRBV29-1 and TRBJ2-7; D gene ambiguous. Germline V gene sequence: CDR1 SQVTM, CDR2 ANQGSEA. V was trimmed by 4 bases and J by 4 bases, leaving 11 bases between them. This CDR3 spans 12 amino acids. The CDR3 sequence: CSVAPSAYEQYF. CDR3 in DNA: TGCAGCGTTGCGCCGTCCGCTTACGAGCAGTACTTC.

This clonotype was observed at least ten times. The CDR3 is CASSQVGQFSGNTIYF. The CDR3, as DNA: TGCGCCAGCAGCCAAGTAGGACAGTTCTCTGGAAACACCATATATTTT. The gene calls are TRBV4-1 and TRBJ1-3, with D perhaps matching TRBD1 (6 bases). The CDR3 is 16 residues long. Germline V gene data show CDR1 as MGHRA and CDR2 as YSYEKL. V was pared by 1 base and J by 0 bases, with 10 bases between.

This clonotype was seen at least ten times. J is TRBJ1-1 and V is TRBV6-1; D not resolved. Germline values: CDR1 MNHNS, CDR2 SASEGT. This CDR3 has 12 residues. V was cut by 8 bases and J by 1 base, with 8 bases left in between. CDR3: CASRRGNTEAFF. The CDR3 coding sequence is TGTGCCAGCCGTCGGGGGAACACTGAAGCTTTCTTT.

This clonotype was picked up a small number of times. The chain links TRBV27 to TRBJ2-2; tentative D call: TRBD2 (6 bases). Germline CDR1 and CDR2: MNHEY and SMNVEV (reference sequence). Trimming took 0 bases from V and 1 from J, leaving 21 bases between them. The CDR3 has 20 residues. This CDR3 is CASSLSYGRDGTVNTGELFF. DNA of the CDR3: TGTGCCAGCAGTTTATCGTACGGTAGAGACGGGACTGTGAACACCGGGGAGCTGTTTTTT.

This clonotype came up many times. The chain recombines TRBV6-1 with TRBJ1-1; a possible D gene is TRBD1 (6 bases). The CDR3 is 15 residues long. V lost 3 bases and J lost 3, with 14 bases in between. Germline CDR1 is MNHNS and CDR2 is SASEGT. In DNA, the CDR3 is TGTGCCAGCAGTGACGAGGGCAGGGGAGACACTGAAGCTTTCTTT. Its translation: CASSDEGRGDTEAFF.

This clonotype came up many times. CDR3 protein: CASSADRGLASPLHF. Written as DNA, the CDR3 is TGTGCCAGCAGTGCGGACAGGGGGTTGGCTTCACCCCTCCACTTT. This chain links TRBV6-1 with TRBJ1-6, with 10 positions matching TRBD1. V dropped 4 bases and J dropped 9; count of bases not matched to a gene: 6. CDR1 MNHNS and CDR2 SASEGT come from the germline V gene. This CDR3 is 15 amino acids long.

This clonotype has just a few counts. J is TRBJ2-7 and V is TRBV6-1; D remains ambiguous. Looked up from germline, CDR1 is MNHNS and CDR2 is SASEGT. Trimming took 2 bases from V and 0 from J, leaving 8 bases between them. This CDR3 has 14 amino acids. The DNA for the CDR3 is TGTGCCAGCAGTGAATCCCCAGACTCCTACGAGCAGTACTTC. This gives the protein CASSESPDSYEQYF.

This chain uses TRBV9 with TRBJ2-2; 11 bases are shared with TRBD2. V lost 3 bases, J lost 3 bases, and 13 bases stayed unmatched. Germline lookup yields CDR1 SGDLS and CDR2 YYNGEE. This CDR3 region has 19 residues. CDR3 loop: CASSASVGPLAGDTGELFF. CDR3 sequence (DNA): TGTGCCAGCAGCGCATCCGTAGGGCCACTAGCGGGGGACACCGGGGAGCTGTTTTTT.

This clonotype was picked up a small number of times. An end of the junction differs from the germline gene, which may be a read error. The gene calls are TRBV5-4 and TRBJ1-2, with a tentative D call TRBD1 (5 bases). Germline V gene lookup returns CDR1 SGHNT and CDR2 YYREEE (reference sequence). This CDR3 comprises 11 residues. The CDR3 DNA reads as TGTGCCAGCAGCTTCGGGATGGGGCACCACTTC. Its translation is CASSFGMGHHF.